A single sample gave rise to the 7 T cell receptor beta chains below, sequenced in a study of shared clonotypes between healthy human individuals. Selected positively for CCR7 and CD45RO-negative, naive CD8 cells excluded terminally differentiated effector memory CD45RA+ cells. Libraries were prepared by immunoSEQ multiplex PCR; TCRdb keeps only in-frame clonotypes and omits some of them. The table records under 600,000 clones, 95% to 98% of them present only once. The sequencing sample was made of naive CD8+ T cells sorted from blood. The receptors here all came from a man aged 25 to 40 in good health.

The CDR3, as DNA: TGTGCCAGCAGCTTAGGGACTAGCGGGAACTCCTACGAGCAGTACTTC. The encoded protein is CASSLGTSGNSYEQYF. This chain connects TRBV7-2 to TRBJ2-7, with 12 bases that match TRBD2. This CDR3 is built from 16 residues. The V gene end was trimmed by 1 base and the J gene end by 0 bases; junction bases not matched to a gene: 1. The germline V gene encodes CDR1 SGHTA and CDR2 FQGNSA.

The chain has TRBV2 and TRBJ2-1; TRBD1 matches at 11 bases. The CDR3 covers 17 residues. With 8 bases clipped from V and 3 bases from J, the junction kept 12 bases outside the gene matches. CDR1 is SNHLY, CDR2 FYNNEI, per germline. DNA of the CDR3: TGTGCCAGCTATACACCGGGACAGGGGGTCGTCTACAATGAGCAGTTCTTC. Its translation: CASYTPGQGVVYNEQFF.

The rearrangement joins TRBV7-6 to TRBJ2-7; D is undetermined. The CDR3 length is 14 residues. With 5 bases removed from V and 7 bases from J, the gap between germline ends came to 18 bases. Germline V gene lookup returns CDR1 SGHVS and CDR2 FNYEAQ. The CDR3: CASSPPGRSIEQYF. The CDR3 region has the DNA TGTGCCAGCAGCCCACCGGGCCGTTCCATTGAGCAGTACTTC.

The chain joins TRBV9 to TRBJ1-4; 9 bases align to TRBD1. This CDR3 comprises 16 residues. Germline-derived CDR1 and CDR2 are SGDLS and YYNGEE. V lost 0 bases and J lost 6; bases outside the gene matches: 6. CDR3 coding DNA: TGTGCCAGCAGCGTAGGACCGGGACAGGGTGATGAAAAACTGTTTTTT. It yields the protein CASSVGPGQGDEKLFF.

Only one count was recorded for this clone. V and J are TRBV25-1 and TRBJ1-1; D remains unclear. Per germline, CDR1 MGHDK and CDR2 SYGVNS. The CDR3 is 13 residues long. Trimming took off 4 bases at V and 0 bases at J, with 6 bases between the two ends. Written as DNA, the CDR3 is TGTGCCAGCAGTGTTGGAATGAACACTGAAGCTTTCTTT. Amino acids: CASSVGMNTEAFF. Supplemented by reference TRBV25-1 and TRBJ1-1, the full variable domain reads EADIYQTPRYLVIGTGKKITLECSQTMGHDKMYWYQQDPGMELHLIHYSYGVNSTEKGDLSSESTVSRIRTEHFPLTLESARPSHTSQYLCASSVGMNTEAFFGQGTRLTVV.

The chain combines TRBV7-2 with TRBJ1-2; D gene ambiguous. The ends were cut back, 5 bases at V and 2 bases at J, with 9 bases in the middle. Germline CDR1 SGHTA, CDR2 FQGNSA. There are 13 residues in the CDR3. The DNA of the CDR3 is TGTGCCAGCAGCGCGGACTGGAACTATGGCTACACCTTC. Residues: CASSADWNYGYTF.

The chain uses TRBV28 and TRBJ2-7; 7 nucleotides agree with TRBD1. The CDR3 contains 15 residues. Germline lookup yields CDR1 MDHEN and CDR2 SYDVKM. Trimming removed 4 bases from V and 2 bases from J; junction bases left unmatched: 8. Here the CDR3 reads CASSSPTGVPYEQYF. In DNA form, the CDR3 reads TGTGCCAGCAGTTCCCCTACAGGGGTACCCTACGAGCAGTACTTC.